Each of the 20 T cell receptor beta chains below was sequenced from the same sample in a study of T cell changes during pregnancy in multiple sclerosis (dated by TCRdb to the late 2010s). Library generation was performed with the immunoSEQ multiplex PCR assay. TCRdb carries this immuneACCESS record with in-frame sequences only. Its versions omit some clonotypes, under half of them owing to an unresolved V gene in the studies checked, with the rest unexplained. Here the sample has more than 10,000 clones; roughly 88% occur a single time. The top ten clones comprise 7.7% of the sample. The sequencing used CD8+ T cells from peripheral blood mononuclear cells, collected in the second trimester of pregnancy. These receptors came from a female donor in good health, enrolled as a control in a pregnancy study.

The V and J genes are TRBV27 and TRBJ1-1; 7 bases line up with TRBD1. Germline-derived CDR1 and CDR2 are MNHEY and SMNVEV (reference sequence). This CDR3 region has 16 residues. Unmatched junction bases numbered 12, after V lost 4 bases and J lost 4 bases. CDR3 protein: CASSSEPGQIFTEAFF. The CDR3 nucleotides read TGTGCCAGCAGTTCAGAGCCGGGACAGATATTCACTGAAGCTTTCTTT.

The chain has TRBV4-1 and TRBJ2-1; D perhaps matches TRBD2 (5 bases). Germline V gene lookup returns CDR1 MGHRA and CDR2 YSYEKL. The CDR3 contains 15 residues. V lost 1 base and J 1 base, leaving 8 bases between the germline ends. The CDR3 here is CASSQVGASYNEQFF. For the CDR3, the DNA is TGCGCCAGCAGCCAAGTGGGAGCATCCTACAATGAGCAGTTCTTC.

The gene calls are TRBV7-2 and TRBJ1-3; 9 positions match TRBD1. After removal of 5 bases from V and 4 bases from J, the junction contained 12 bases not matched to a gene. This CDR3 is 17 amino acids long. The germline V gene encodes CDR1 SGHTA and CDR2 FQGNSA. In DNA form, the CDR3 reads TGTGCCAGCAGCCCCAGGACAGGGGCTTTCTTCGGAAACACCATATATTTT. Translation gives CASSPRTGAFFGNTIYF.

CDR3 DNA: TGCGCCAGCAGCGCAGGGGGTAGCTATGGCTACACCTTC. Its protein is CASSAGGSYGYTF. The chain links TRBV4-1 to TRBJ1-2, with TRBD1 matching over 7 bases. V lost 5 bases and J lost 4; bases outside the gene matches: 4. CDR1 is MGHRA, CDR2 YSYEKL, per germline. The CDR3 covers 13 residues.

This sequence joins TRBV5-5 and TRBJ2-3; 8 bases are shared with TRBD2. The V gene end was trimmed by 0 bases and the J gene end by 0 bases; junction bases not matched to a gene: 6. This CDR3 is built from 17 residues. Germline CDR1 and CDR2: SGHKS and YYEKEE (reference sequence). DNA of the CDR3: TGTGCCAGCAGCTTGGCCATGGTAGCGGGAAGCACAGATACGCAGTATTTT. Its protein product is CASSLAMVAGSTDTQYF. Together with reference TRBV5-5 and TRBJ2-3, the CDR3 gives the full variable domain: DAGVTQSPTHLIKTRGQQVTLRCSPISGHKSVSWYQQVLGQGPQFIFQYYEKEERGRGNFPDRFSARQFPNYSSELNVNALLLGDSALYLCASSLAMVAGSTDTQYFGPGTRLTVL.

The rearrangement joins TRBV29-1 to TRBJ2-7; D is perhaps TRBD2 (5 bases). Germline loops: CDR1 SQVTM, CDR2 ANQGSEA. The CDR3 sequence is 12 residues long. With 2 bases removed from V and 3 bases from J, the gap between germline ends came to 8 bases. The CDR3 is CSVELRDYEQYF. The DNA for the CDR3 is TGCAGCGTTGAACTCCGGGACTACGAGCAGTACTTC.

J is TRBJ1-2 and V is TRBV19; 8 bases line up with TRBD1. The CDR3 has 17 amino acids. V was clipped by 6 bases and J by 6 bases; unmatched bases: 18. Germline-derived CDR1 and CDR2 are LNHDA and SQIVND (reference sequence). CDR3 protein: CASRDQMDREGQDGYTF. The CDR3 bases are TGTGCCAGTAGGGATCAGATGGACAGGGAAGGACAAGATGGCTACACCTTC.

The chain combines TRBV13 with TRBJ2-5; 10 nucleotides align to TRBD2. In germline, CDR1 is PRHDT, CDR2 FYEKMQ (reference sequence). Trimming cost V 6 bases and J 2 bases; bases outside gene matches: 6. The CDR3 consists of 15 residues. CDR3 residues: CASSLSGGAQETQYF. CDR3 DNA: TGTGCCAGCAGTTTGAGCGGGGGGGCTCAAGAGACCCAGTACTTC. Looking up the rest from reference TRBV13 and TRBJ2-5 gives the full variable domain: AAGVIQSPRHLIKEKRETATLKCYPIPRHDTVYWYQQGPGQDPQFLISFYEKMQSDKGSIPDRFSAQQFSDYHSELNMSSLELGDSALYFCASSLSGGAQETQYFGPGTRLLVL.

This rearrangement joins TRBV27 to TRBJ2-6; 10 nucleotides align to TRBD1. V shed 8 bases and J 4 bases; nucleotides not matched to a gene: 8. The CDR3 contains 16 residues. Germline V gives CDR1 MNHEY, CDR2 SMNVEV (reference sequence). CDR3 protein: CASARGDRGGANVLTF. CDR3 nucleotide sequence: TGTGCCAGCGCACGGGGGGACAGGGGCGGGGCCAACGTCCTGACTTTC.

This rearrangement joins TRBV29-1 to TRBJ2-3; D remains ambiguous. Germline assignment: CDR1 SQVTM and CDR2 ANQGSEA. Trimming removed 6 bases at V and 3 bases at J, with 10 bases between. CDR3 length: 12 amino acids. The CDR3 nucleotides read TGCAGCGTCTGGCAGTCTACAGATACGCAGTATTTT. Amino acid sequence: CSVWQSTDTQYF.

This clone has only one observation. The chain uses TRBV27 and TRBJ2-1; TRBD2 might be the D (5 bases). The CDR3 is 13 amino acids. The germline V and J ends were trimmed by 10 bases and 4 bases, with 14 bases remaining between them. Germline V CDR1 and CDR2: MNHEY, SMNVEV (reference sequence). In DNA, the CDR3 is TGTGCCACCCGGGATTCTGGTTACAATGAGCAGTTCTTC. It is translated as CATRDSGYNEQFF.

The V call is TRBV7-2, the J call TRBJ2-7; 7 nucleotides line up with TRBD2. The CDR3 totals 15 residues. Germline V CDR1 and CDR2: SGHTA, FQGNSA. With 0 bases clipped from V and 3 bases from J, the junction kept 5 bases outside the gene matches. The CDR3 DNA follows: TGTGCCAGCAGCTTAGCTGGGAGGGAAATCTACGAGCAGTACTTC. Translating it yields CASSLAGREIYEQYF.

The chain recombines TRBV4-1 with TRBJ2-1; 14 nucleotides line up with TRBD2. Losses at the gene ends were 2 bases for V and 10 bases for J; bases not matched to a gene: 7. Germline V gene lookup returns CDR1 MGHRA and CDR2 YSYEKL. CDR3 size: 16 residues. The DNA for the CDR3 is TGCGCCAGCAGCCAACAACCGGGACTAGCGGGGGAGGAGCAGTTCTTC. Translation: CASSQQPGLAGEEQFF.

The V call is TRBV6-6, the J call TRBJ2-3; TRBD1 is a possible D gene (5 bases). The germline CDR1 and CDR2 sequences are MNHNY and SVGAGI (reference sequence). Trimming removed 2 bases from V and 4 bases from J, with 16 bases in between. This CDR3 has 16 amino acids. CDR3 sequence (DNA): TGTGCCAGCAGTTACGGGGCTATCAAATCCCCAGATACGCAGTATTTT. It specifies CASSYGAIKSPDTQYF.

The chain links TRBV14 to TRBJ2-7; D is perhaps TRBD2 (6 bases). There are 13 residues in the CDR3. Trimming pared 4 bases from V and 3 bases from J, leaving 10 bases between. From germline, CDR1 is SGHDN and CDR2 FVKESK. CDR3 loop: CASSPGLIYEQYF. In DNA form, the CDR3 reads TGTGCCAGCAGCCCGGGACTGATCTACGAGCAGTACTTC.

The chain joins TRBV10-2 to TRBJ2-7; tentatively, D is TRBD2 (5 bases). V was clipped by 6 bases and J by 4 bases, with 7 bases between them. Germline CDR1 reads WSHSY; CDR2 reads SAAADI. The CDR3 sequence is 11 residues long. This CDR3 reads CASRTGYEQYF. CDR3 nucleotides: TGCGCCAGCAGGACGGGGTACGAGCAGTACTTC.

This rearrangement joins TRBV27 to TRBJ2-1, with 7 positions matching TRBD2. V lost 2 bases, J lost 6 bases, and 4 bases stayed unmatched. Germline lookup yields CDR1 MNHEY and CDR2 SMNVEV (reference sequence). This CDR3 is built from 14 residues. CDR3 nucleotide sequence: TGTGCCAGCAGTTTAGGACTAGTCGGCAATGAGCAGTTCTTC. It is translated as CASSLGLVGNEQFF.

CDR3 coding DNA: TGTGCCAGCAGTCCCGACTGGGGCGGCTACAATGAGCAGTTCTTC. Translated: CASSPDWGGYNEQFF. This chain links TRBV6-4 with TRBJ2-1; possibly TRBD1 for D (5 bases). This CDR3 is built from 15 residues. Trimming took off 5 bases at V and 3 bases at J, with 14 bases between the two ends. The germline CDR1 and CDR2 sequences are MRHNA and SNTAGT.

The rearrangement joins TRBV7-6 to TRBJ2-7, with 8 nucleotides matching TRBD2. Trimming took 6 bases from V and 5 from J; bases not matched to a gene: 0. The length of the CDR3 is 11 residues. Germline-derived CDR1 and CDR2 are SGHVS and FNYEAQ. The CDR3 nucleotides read TGTGCCAGCAGTAGCGGGAACGAGCAGTACTTC. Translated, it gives CASSSGNEQYF.

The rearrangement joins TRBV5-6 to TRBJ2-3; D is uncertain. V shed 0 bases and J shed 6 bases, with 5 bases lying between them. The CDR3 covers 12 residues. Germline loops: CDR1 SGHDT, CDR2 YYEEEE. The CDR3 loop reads CASSLVADTQYF. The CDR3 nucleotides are TGTGCCAGCAGCTTGGTTGCGGATACGCAGTATTTT.